This note documents a single T cell receptor (beta chain) sequence. With V trimmed by 7 bases and J by 5 bases, 13 bases remained unmatched. The CDR3 sequence is 15 residues long. The germline gives CDR1 MDHEN, CDR2 SYDVKM. Methods used by the authors: The assay estimated nucleated cells by amplifying reference gene primers. The assay was immunoSEQ multiplex PCR, and TCRdb's table has in-frame clones only and misses some. That table gives V, J and clone size, and the DNA gave D and trimming. The sample has around 270,000 clones; roughly 84% are singletons. The Seattle site enrolled patients during active infection and followed them longitudinally. This sample stems from a study of blood T cell repertoires in COVID-19. Study at large: Both acute and convalescent COVID-19 samples were obtained from the United States, Italy and Spain. The analysed material was cDNA or gDNA that came from T cells, B-cell-depleted T cells, or PBMCs.

The origin of this receptor is a human donor with COVID-19, enrolled during active disease. The donor label of this sample is uncertain. This chain links TRBV28 with TRBJ1-1, with 7 nucleotides matching TRBD1. The sequenced sample was peripheral blood. CDR3 in amino acids: CASNLGGPVPTEAFF. For the CDR3, the DNA is TGTGCCAGCAACTTAGGGGGCCCTGTACCGACTGAAGCTTTCTTT.